This section outlines one TCR beta chain sequence together with its context. The antigen is undetermined. A clone one base away is much larger, so this may be a read error. The CDR3 carries no conserved terminal phenylalanine or tryptophan, so it likely arises from a read error. In TCRdb, the PCR reads were re-called with MiXCR into one record per CDR3 protein. Among around 40,000 distinct CDR3 sequences listed, roughly 19% were seen once. The data belong to a study of molecular identifiers for immune sequencing clone quantification. This CDR3 is built from 15 residues. V lost 0 bases to trimming and J lost 7 bases; unmatched junction nucleotides: 8. Per germline, CDR1 PRHDT and CDR2 FYEKMQ (reference sequence). Study observations and caveats: Barcode sharing among identical TCR molecules could make large clones appear smaller.

The authors gated naive CD8 T cells as CD8+CD4-CCR7+CD45RA+ for sorting. This sequence originates from a human donor in good health. Some libraries in this study had Jurkat cell RNA spiked in. V and J are TRBV13 and TRBJ1-1, with TRBD1 identical over 7 bases. The material sequenced was naive CD8+ T cells from blood, with Jurkat cell RNA spiked in. The subset here: FACS-sorted CD8+CD4-CCR7+CD45RA+ naive T cells. This CDR3 reads CASSLGGGPSVEAFS. The CDR3 region has the DNA TGTGCCAGCAGCTTAGGAGGGGGCCCCTCGGTTGAAGCTTTCTCT.